Shown below are 8 T cell receptor beta chains from a single sample sequenced in a study of cytomegalovirus exposure and HLA in healthy donors. Primers for the PCR totalled 60 Vbeta and 13 Jbeta. The data were produced by immunoSEQ multiplex PCR, yet TCRdb's version contains in-frame clones alone and is incomplete. The sample includes 150,000 to 250,000 clones, roughly 79% of them seen just once. The sequencing input was PBMCs. Receptors were obtained from a young man in good health and CMV-seronegative.

J is TRBJ2-1 and V is TRBV11-2, with 8 bases fitting TRBD2. The CDR3 is 15 amino acids. From germline, CDR1 is SGHAT and CDR2 FQNNGV. Trimming cost V 5 bases and J 8 bases; bases outside gene matches: 11. CDR3: CASSHGGASRDEQFF. The CDR3, as DNA: TGTGCCAGCAGCCACGGGGGGGCTTCACGCGATGAGCAGTTCTTC.

The gene calls are TRBV6-6 and TRBJ1-1, with TRBD1 as a possible D gene (6 bases). The CDR3 spans 14 residues. The germline V and J ends were trimmed by 5 bases and 1 base, with 11 bases remaining between them. Looked up from germline, CDR1 is MNHNY and CDR2 is SVGAGI (reference sequence). CDR3 residues: CASSRDTGNTEAFF. The CDR3 nucleotides are TGTGCCAGCAGTCGGGACACCGGGAACACTGAAGCTTTCTTT.

This clone was seen a single time. The rearrangement links TRBV11-3 to TRBJ1-6, with D possibly TRBD1 on 6 matching bases. This CDR3 region has 13 residues. CDR1 is SGHNT, CDR2 YENEEA, per germline. V dropped 5 bases and J dropped 10 bases, with 12 bases sitting between them. The CDR3: CASSGQYGSPLHF. CDR3 nucleotides: TGTGCCAGCAGCGGACAGTACGGGTCACCCCTCCACTTT.

The chain recombines TRBV10-1 with TRBJ2-7, with 13 bases lining up with TRBD2. With V trimmed by 8 bases and J by 6 bases, 4 bases remained unmatched. This CDR3 is 13 amino acids long. Germline assignment: CDR1 WNHNN and CDR2 SYGVQD (reference sequence). The CDR3: CASGLAGAREQYF. As DNA, the CDR3 is TGCGCCAGCGGACTAGCGGGAGCCCGCGAGCAGTACTTC.

The V gene is TRBV27, the J gene TRBJ2-7; D gene uncertain. This CDR3 is 15 amino acids long. Germline lookup yields CDR1 MNHEY and CDR2 SMNVEV (reference sequence). Trimming removed 0 bases at V and 3 bases at J, with 12 bases between. The CDR3 loop reads CASSLSSSSIYEQYF. DNA of the CDR3: TGTGCCAGCAGTTTATCGTCGTCTAGTATCTACGAGCAGTACTTC.

The CDR3 DNA reads TGTGCCTGGAGCCTAATAGGGTCCTGGACAGGGGTAAGGAACACCGGGGAGCTGTTTTTT. It encodes CAWSLIGSWTGVRNTGELFF. The chain couples TRBV30 to TRBJ2-2; 9 bases align to TRBD1. The ends lost 3 bases at V and 1 base at J; junction bases unmatched: 18. The length of the CDR3 is 20 residues. CDR1 is GTSNPN, CDR2 SVGIG, per germline (reference sequence). Full variable domain (rest looked up from reference TRBV30 and TRBJ2-2): SQTIHQWPATLVQPVGSPLSLECTVEGTSNPNLYWYRQAAGRGLQLLFYSVGIGQISSEVPQNLSASRPQDRQFILSSKKLLLSDSGFYLCAWSLIGSWTGVRNTGELFFGEGSRLTVL.

The chain links TRBV5-1 to TRBJ1-2; possible D gene TRBD1, 6 bases. CDR1 is SGHRS and CDR2 is YFSETQ in the germline V gene. Between the trimmed V and J ends, which lost 2 bases and 0 bases, there was a span of 20 bases. The CDR3 runs to 18 residues. The CDR3 protein is CASSFLGGQLKANYGYTF. The DNA of the CDR3 is TGCGCCAGCAGCTTCCTGGGCGGACAGTTAAAAGCTAACTATGGCTACACCTTC.

This clone came up a few times. This chain uses TRBV2 with TRBJ2-2; perhaps TRBD2 as D (7 bases). The germline V gene has CDR1 SNHLY and CDR2 FYNNEI. The germline V and J ends were trimmed by 6 bases and 5 bases, with 16 bases remaining between them. The CDR3 is 15 amino acids. CDR3 amino acids: CASSLIRGGTGELFF. CDR3 sequence (DNA): TGTGCCAGCAGCTTAATAAGGGGGGGTACCGGGGAGCTGTTTTTT.